These T cell receptor beta chains were read from a single sample in a study of read filtering for tumor transcriptome and immune sequencing. TCRdb used MiXCR to reprocess the reads, holding one entry per CDR3 protein. The table includes approximately 37,000 distinct CDR3 sequences, 13% to 15% detected once. Sequencing was done on a sample of a population of CD138-negative cells sorted from bone marrow. Receptors originate from a donor at least 40 years old with multiple myeloma. Each CDR3 is given with its conserved first and last residue.

j_call,v_call,cdr3_aa
TRBJ1-5,TRBV28,CASSMTASQPQHF
TRBJ2-3,TRBV5-1,CASRLRDAPSTDTQYF
TRBJ2-6,TRBV3-1,CASSQDLREANVLTF
TRBJ2-5,TRBV7-2,CASSLAPQGVGETQYF
TRBJ2-2,TRBV10-2,CASSDHLANGELFF
TRBJ2-3,TRBV2,CASRYTDTQYF
TRBJ2-1,TRBV5-4,CASSLTGLISYNEQFF
TRBJ2-6,TRBV5-1,CASSMPGANVLTF
TRBJ2-6,TRBV7-8,CASSLVVRVSGANVLTF
TRBJ2-1,TRBV28,CASSKYSSYNEQFF
TRBJ2-3,TRBV24-1,CATSDSYRVTDTQYF
TRBJ2-3,TRBV7-9,CASSIGVVSDTQYF
TRBJ2-7,TRBV12-3/TRBV12-4,CASSRDRGGYEQYF
TRBJ1-1,TRBV2,CATLPQVDTEAFF
TRBJ2-3,TRBV10-3,CAISESGGVEGTQYF
TRBJ1-1,TRBV5-1,CASSLSRGWTEAFF